The clone carrying this T cell receptor (beta chain) came up many times. V lost 7 bases and J 0 bases, leaving 11 bases between the germline ends. Looked up from germline, CDR1 is SNHLY and CDR2 is FYNNEI. The CDR3 covers 14 residues. The sample comes from a study of regulatory T cells in long-lasting Graves disease. The TCR beta library used iRepertoire HTBI primers with Arm-PCR amplification of CDR3. TCRdb called the multiplex PCR reads again in MiXCR, with one record for every CDR3 protein. The table shows roughly 510,000 distinct CDR3 sequences, with about 16% occurring only once. The time point here: newly diagnosed GD, antithyroid drugs for less than 3 months. Construction of the TCR library relied on RNA isolated from PBMCs. These records were also assigned to another study, of T cells in Graves' hyperthyroidism and ophthalmopathy. As that report states: Thyroid ultrasound, orbital computed tomography, clinical symptoms, and serum thyroxine and TRAb underpinned diagnoses.

The source of this sequence is a man between 18 and 29 years old with Graves disease. The sequences come from peripheral blood mononuclear cells (PBMCs), collected at new diagnosis, from a patient treated with antithyroid drugs. The rearrangement joins TRBV2 to TRBJ2-3; no definite D call. CDR3 region: CASTFGGSTDTQYF. CDR3 bases: TGTGCCAGCACTTTTGGTGGGAGCACAGATACGCAGTATTTT.